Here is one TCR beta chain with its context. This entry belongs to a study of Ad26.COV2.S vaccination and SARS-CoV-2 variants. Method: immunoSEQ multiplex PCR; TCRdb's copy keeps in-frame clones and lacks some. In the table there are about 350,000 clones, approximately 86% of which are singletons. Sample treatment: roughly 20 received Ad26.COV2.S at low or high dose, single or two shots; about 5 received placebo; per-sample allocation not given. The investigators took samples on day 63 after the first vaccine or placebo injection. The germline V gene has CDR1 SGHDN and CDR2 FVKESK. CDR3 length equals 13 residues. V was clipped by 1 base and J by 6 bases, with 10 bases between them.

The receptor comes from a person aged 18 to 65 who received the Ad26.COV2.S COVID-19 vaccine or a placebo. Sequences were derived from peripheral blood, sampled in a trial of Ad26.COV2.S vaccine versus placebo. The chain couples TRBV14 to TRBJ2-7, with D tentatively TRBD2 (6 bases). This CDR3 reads CASSQGAGLEQYF. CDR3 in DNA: TGTGCCAGCAGCCAAGGGGCGGGACTCGAGCAGTACTTC. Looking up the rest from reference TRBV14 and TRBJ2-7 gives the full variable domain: EAGVTQFPSHSVIEKGQTVTLRCDPISGHDNLYWYRRVMGKEIKFLLHFVKESKQDESGMPNNRFLAERTGGTYSTLKVQPAELEDSGVYFCASSQGAGLEQYFGPGTRLTVT.